A selection of T cell receptor beta chains follows, all from one sample in a study of T cell responses to AZD1222 COVID-19 vaccine. Generated by immunoSEQ multiplex PCR, the TCRdb table keeps only in-frame clones and is missing some. The data contain about 78,000 clones, 90% of them seen just once; the ten biggest clones take up around 3.2%. The starting material was peripheral blood, obtained 28 days after the second AZD1222 dose. The source is an adult who received the AZD1222 COVID-19 vaccine. The CDR3 runs from the conserved cysteine through the conserved F or W. The D gene is left open where the match is weak. Where a row states a size, it is once, few, many or the class of an expanded clone; other rows omit it.

cdr3_length: 13
v_call: TRBV12-3/TRBV12-4
d_call: TRBD2
j_call: TRBJ2-5
clone_size: -
cdr3_nt: TGTGCCAGCAGCGGGAGGGCCCAAGAGACCCAGTACTTC
cdr3_aa: CASSGRAQETQYF

cdr3_length: 16
v_call: TRBV10-3
d_call: TRBD2
j_call: TRBJ2-5
clone_size: -
cdr3_nt: TGTGCCATCAGTGAGGCCGGGGGGGCGGGCCAGGAGACCCAGTACTTC
cdr3_aa: CAISEAGGAGQETQYF

cdr3_length: 11
v_call: TRBV29-1
d_call: -
j_call: TRBJ2-3
clone_size: once
cdr3_nt: TGCAGCGTCGGGAAAGCAGATACGCAGTATTTT
cdr3_aa: CSVGKADTQYF

cdr3_length: 12
v_call: TRBV18
d_call: -
j_call: TRBJ2-5
clone_size: once
cdr3_nt: TGTGCCAGCTCCCTCGATGGAGAGACCCAGTACTTC
cdr3_aa: CASSLDGETQYF

cdr3_length: 13
v_call: TRBV30
d_call: -
j_call: TRBJ1-5
clone_size: -
cdr3_nt: TGTGCCTGGAGTGTCAGGGGAGAGCAGCCCCAGCATTTT
cdr3_aa: CAWSVRGEQPQHF

cdr3_length: 19
v_call: TRBV21-1
d_call: -
j_call: TRBJ2-3
clone_size: few
cdr3_nt: TGTGCCAGCAGCTCACGGGCGGGAGGCCTGATCCCCTGCACAGATACGCAGTATTTT
cdr3_aa: CASSSRAGGLIPCTDTQYF

cdr3_length: 14
v_call: TRBV6-5
d_call: -
j_call: TRBJ2-2
clone_size: -
cdr3_nt: TGTGCCAGCAGTTACCAAGGGGACACCGGGGAGCTGTTTTTT
cdr3_aa: CASSYQGDTGELFF

cdr3_length: 14
v_call: TRBV5-1
d_call: -
j_call: TRBJ1-4
clone_size: -
cdr3_nt: TGCGCCAGCAGCTTGGGCAGGTATAATGAAAAACTGTTTTTT
cdr3_aa: CASSLGRYNEKLFF

cdr3_length: 15
v_call: TRBV5-4
d_call: TRBD1
j_call: TRBJ1-1
clone_size: -
cdr3_nt: TGTGCCAGCACCAGCCCCGGGACAGTGGGCACTGAAGCTTTCTTT
cdr3_aa: CASTSPGTVGTEAFF

cdr3_length: 14
v_call: TRBV10-3
d_call: -
j_call: TRBJ1-3
clone_size: -
cdr3_nt: TGTGCCAGCGGCCCGGCGGGACACGGAAACACCATATATTTT
cdr3_aa: CASGPAGHGNTIYF

cdr3_length: 13
v_call: TRBV6-5
d_call: TRBD2
j_call: TRBJ2-7
clone_size: -
cdr3_nt: TGTGCCAGCAGTCCGGGACTAGTCTACGAGCAGTACTTC
cdr3_aa: CASSPGLVYEQYF

cdr3_length: 18
v_call: TRBV4-1
d_call: TRBD1
j_call: TRBJ1-6
clone_size: -
cdr3_nt: TGCGCCAGCAGCCGGAGGACAGGCGAACTCTCCTATAATTCACCCCTCCACTTT
cdr3_aa: CASSRRTGELSYNSPLHF

cdr3_length: 13
v_call: TRBV11-2
d_call: -
j_call: TRBJ2-2
clone_size: -
cdr3_nt: TGTGCCAGCAGCTTAGATAACCACGGGGAGCTGTTTTTT
cdr3_aa: CASSLDNHGELFF

cdr3_length: 12
v_call: TRBV29-1
d_call: -
j_call: TRBJ2-7
clone_size: -
cdr3_nt: TGCAGCGTTCGGCCCTCCTCCTACGAGCAGTACTTC
cdr3_aa: CSVRPSSYEQYF

cdr3_length: 14
v_call: TRBV6-5
d_call: -
j_call: TRBJ1-1
clone_size: few
cdr3_nt: TGTGCCAGCAGACGGGGGGAAATGAACACTGAAGCTTTCTTT
cdr3_aa: CASRRGEMNTEAFF

cdr3_length: 15
v_call: TRBV5-1
d_call: TRBD2
j_call: TRBJ2-1
clone_size: -
cdr3_nt: TGCGCCAGCAGCTTAAGCGGGGGCGGTAAAAATGAGCAGTTCTTC
cdr3_aa: CASSLSGGGKNEQFF

cdr3_length: 12
v_call: TRBV7-9
d_call: -
j_call: TRBJ2-7
clone_size: -
cdr3_nt: TGTGCCAGCAGCTTAGACCCACTCAAGCAGTACTTC
cdr3_aa: CASSLDPLKQYF

cdr3_length: 13
v_call: TRBV5-8
d_call: -
j_call: TRBJ1-4
clone_size: -
cdr3_nt: TGTGCCAGCAGATTCCGGGTAGGGGAAAAACTGTTTTTT
cdr3_aa: CASRFRVGEKLFF

cdr3_length: 14
v_call: TRBV7-9
d_call: TRBD1
j_call: TRBJ2-5
clone_size: -
cdr3_nt: TGTGCCAGCAGCTACCCAGGGGGCGCTGAGACCCAGTACTTC
cdr3_aa: CASSYPGGAETQYF

cdr3_length: 15
v_call: TRBV6-5
d_call: TRBD2
j_call: TRBJ2-3
clone_size: -
cdr3_nt: TGTGCCAGCAGTAGGACTAGCGGGGGATCGGATACGCAGTATTTT
cdr3_aa: CASSRTSGGSDTQYF

cdr3_length: 15
v_call: TRBV7-8
d_call: -
j_call: TRBJ1-4
clone_size: -
cdr3_nt: TGTGCCAGCACCCTGGGGCGGCCTTTTAATGAAAAACTGTTTTTT
cdr3_aa: CASTLGRPFNEKLFF

cdr3_length: 13
v_call: TRBV3-1/TRBV3-2
d_call: -
j_call: TRBJ1-1
clone_size: few
cdr3_nt: TGTGCCAGCAGCCAAGACACAGGTTTGCGAGCTTTCTTT
cdr3_aa: CASSQDTGLRAFF

cdr3_length: 13
v_call: TRBV19
d_call: TRBD1
j_call: TRBJ2-2
clone_size: -
cdr3_nt: TGTGCCAGCGCTGGACAGGTCGCCGGGGAGCTGTTTTTT
cdr3_aa: CASAGQVAGELFF

cdr3_length: 15
v_call: TRBV30
d_call: -
j_call: TRBJ1-3
clone_size: -
cdr3_nt: TGTGCCTGGAGTGGGGGCCATCTCTCTGGAAACACCATATATTTT
cdr3_aa: CAWSGGHLSGNTIYF

cdr3_length: 13
v_call: TRBV11-2
d_call: -
j_call: TRBJ1-1
clone_size: -
cdr3_nt: TGTGCCAGCAGCTTTACCGAATACCTTGAAGCTTTCTTT
cdr3_aa: CASSFTEYLEAFF

cdr3_length: 14
v_call: TRBV7-2
d_call: -
j_call: TRBJ2-6
clone_size: -
cdr3_nt: TGTGCCAGCAGCTCTTACTCTGGGGCCAACGTCCTGACTTTC
cdr3_aa: CASSSYSGANVLTF

cdr3_length: 14
v_call: TRBV7-9
d_call: -
j_call: TRBJ2-7
clone_size: few
cdr3_nt: TGTGCCAGCAGTCAGATGGGGGGTACCTACGAGCAGTACTTC
cdr3_aa: CASSQMGGTYEQYF

cdr3_length: 15
v_call: TRBV27
d_call: TRBD2
j_call: TRBJ2-5
clone_size: -
cdr3_nt: TGTGCCAGCAGTTCCCCGACTAGCGGGAAAGAGACCCAGTACTTC
cdr3_aa: CASSSPTSGKETQYF

cdr3_length: 14
v_call: TRBV10-3
d_call: -
j_call: TRBJ1-1
clone_size: -
cdr3_nt: TGTGCCATCAGTGAGTCTAGAGGGGATACTGAAGCTTTCTTT
cdr3_aa: CAISESRGDTEAFF

cdr3_length: 14
v_call: TRBV7-8
d_call: TRBD1
j_call: TRBJ1-2
clone_size: -
cdr3_nt: TGTGCCAGCAGCTTGGAGGGACAGTTGGGTGGCTACACCTTC
cdr3_aa: CASSLEGQLGGYTF

cdr3_length: 12
v_call: TRBV2
d_call: -
j_call: TRBJ1-2
clone_size: -
cdr3_nt: TGTGCCAGCAGTTTCACTGACAGAAACTACACCTTC
cdr3_aa: CASSFTDRNYTF

cdr3_length: 13
v_call: TRBV27
d_call: -
j_call: TRBJ1-3
clone_size: -
cdr3_nt: TGTGCCAGCAGCGAGATAGCTGGAAACACCATATATTTT
cdr3_aa: CASSEIAGNTIYF

cdr3_length: 16
v_call: TRBV13
d_call: -
j_call: TRBJ2-7
clone_size: -
cdr3_nt: TGTGCCAGCAGCTTAGAGGGGAGTCAAGGTTTCTACGAGCAGTACTTC
cdr3_aa: CASSLEGSQGFYEQYF

cdr3_length: 15
v_call: TRBV4-2
d_call: TRBD2
j_call: TRBJ2-7
clone_size: once
cdr3_nt: TGTGCCAGCAGCCAAGAAGGGACTAGCAGGTACGAGCAGTACTTC
cdr3_aa: CASSQEGTSRYEQYF

cdr3_length: 14
v_call: TRBV6-5
d_call: -
j_call: TRBJ1-2
clone_size: -
cdr3_nt: TGTGCCAGCAGTCCTTCCACAGGGAGCTATGGCTACACCTTC
cdr3_aa: CASSPSTGSYGYTF

cdr3_length: 12
v_call: TRBV7-9
d_call: -
j_call: TRBJ1-6
clone_size: -
cdr3_nt: TGTGCCAGCAGAGTCGTGGGTGGACCCCTCCACTTT
cdr3_aa: CASRVVGGPLHF

cdr3_length: 15
v_call: TRBV3-1/TRBV3-2
d_call: TRBD1
j_call: TRBJ1-1
clone_size: -
cdr3_nt: TGTGCCAGCACCCCGCGGGGACAGGGGGCCGGTGAAGCTTTCTTT
cdr3_aa: CASTPRGQGAGEAFF

cdr3_length: 16
v_call: TRBV6-6
d_call: -
j_call: TRBJ2-5
clone_size: once
cdr3_nt: TGTGCCAGCAGTTCTCCCAAGGGGCGTCGACAAGAGACCCAGTACTTC
cdr3_aa: CASSSPKGRRQETQYF

cdr3_length: 15
v_call: TRBV6-5
d_call: TRBD1
j_call: TRBJ1-5
clone_size: -
cdr3_nt: TGTGCCAGCAGTCAACCGGGACAGGGAAACCAGCCCCAGCATTTT
cdr3_aa: CASSQPGQGNQPQHF

cdr3_length: 14
v_call: TRBV7-9
d_call: -
j_call: TRBJ1-5
clone_size: -
cdr3_nt: TGTGCCAGCAGCTTAGCGGCAGATAATCAGCCCCAGCATTTT
cdr3_aa: CASSLAADNQPQHF

cdr3_length: 16
v_call: TRBV5-1
d_call: -
j_call: TRBJ2-1
clone_size: -
cdr3_nt: TGCGCCAGCAGCTTGGACCGGGAAGGAGCCTACAATGAGCAGTTCTTC
cdr3_aa: CASSLDREGAYNEQFF

cdr3_length: 13
v_call: TRBV19
d_call: -
j_call: TRBJ2-5
clone_size: -
cdr3_nt: TGTGCCAGTAGTACAGGGCCGAAAGAGACCCAGTACTTC
cdr3_aa: CASSTGPKETQYF

cdr3_length: 14
v_call: TRBV11-2
d_call: -
j_call: TRBJ1-2
clone_size: -
cdr3_nt: TGTGCCAGCAGCCCCGGGACGGCTAACTATGGCTACACCTTC
cdr3_aa: CASSPGTANYGYTF

cdr3_length: 14
v_call: TRBV19
d_call: TRBD2
j_call: TRBJ2-2
clone_size: -
cdr3_nt: TGTGCCAGTGGACTAGCGGGAGGTACCGGGGAGCTGTTTTTT
cdr3_aa: CASGLAGGTGELFF

cdr3_length: 12
v_call: TRBV29-1
d_call: TRBD1
j_call: TRBJ2-2
clone_size: -
cdr3_nt: TGCAGCGTCTGGGACAGGGCCGGGGAGCTGTTTTTT
cdr3_aa: CSVWDRAGELFF

cdr3_length: 15
v_call: TRBV18
d_call: -
j_call: TRBJ1-2
clone_size: -
cdr3_nt: TGTGCCAGCTCACCATGGGCCGGGACGAACGAGGGCTACACCTTC
cdr3_aa: CASSPWAGTNEGYTF

cdr3_length: 15
v_call: TRBV9
d_call: -
j_call: TRBJ2-2
clone_size: few
cdr3_nt: TGTGCCAGCAGCGGCCCTCGGGGGAACACCGGGGAGCTGTTTTTT
cdr3_aa: CASSGPRGNTGELFF

cdr3_length: 14
v_call: TRBV6-1
d_call: -
j_call: TRBJ1-1
clone_size: -
cdr3_nt: TGTGCCAGCAGTGAAGGTGCGGGGGGGAGTGAAGCTTTCTTT
cdr3_aa: CASSEGAGGSEAFF

cdr3_length: 16
v_call: TRBV5-1
d_call: TRBD2
j_call: TRBJ2-5
clone_size: -
cdr3_nt: TGCGCCAGCAGCGGCTCTCAGACTAGCGATCTGGAGACCCAGTACTTC
cdr3_aa: CASSGSQTSDLETQYF